Listed below are T cell receptor beta chains from one sample, sequenced in a study of blood T cells in healthy people across ages. A single record per CDR3 protein comes from TCRdb applying MiXCR to the 5' RACE reads. The sample shows about 1.7 million distinct CDR3 sequences, under 30% of them seen only once. The specimen sequenced was blood. These receptors were collected from a woman aged 25 to 45 in good health. CDR3s leave out the opening cysteine and the closing phenylalanine or tryptophan.

TRBV5-5,TRBJ2-1,ASSLGRVWNEQF
TRBV12-3/TRBV12-4,TRBJ2-5,ASSREMETQY
TRBV7-2,TRBJ2-7,ASSFSGGMGEQY
TRBV5-1,TRBJ2-1,ASSLTPGDEQF
TRBV5-1,TRBJ1-1,ASSLILDTEAF
TRBV28,TRBJ1-2,ASQPQGIFGYT
TRBV9,TRBJ1-2,ASSAWGSGGYT
TRBV2,TRBJ2-1,ASNPSGNNEQF
TRBV5-1,TRBJ2-7,ASSFAGTQGGEQY
TRBV7-9,TRBJ2-5,ASSLIRESQETQY
TRBV29-1,TRBJ2-5,SASPVEETQY
TRBV5-6,TRBJ1-4,ASSLISRRSEKLF
TRBV20-1,TRBJ1-2,SALAAVYGYT
TRBV6-6,TRBJ1-2,ASSKQGGPYGYT
TRBV5-1,TRBJ2-1,ASSSLGVCNEQF
TRBV12-3/TRBV12-4,TRBJ1-5,ASSFFVPGYSNQPQH